Following are 21 T cell receptor beta chains from one sample sequenced in a study of blood T cells in healthy people across ages. The second PCR ran roughly 6 to 11 cycles with a sample-barcoded 5' primer and J-beta primers. TCRdb reprocessed the 5' RACE reads via MiXCR and lists one record per CDR3 protein. This sample carries fewer than 2,000,000 distinct CDR3 sequences, about two fifths of them seen once, and the ten largest clones take 23%. Sequenced sample: blood. These receptors were taken from a human donor in good health.

This sequence joins TRBV12-3 or TRBV12-4 and TRBJ2-7; 9 bases match TRBD2. This CDR3 has 15 residues. With 4 bases clipped from V and 0 bases from J, the junction kept 4 bases outside the gene matches. The CDR3 reads CASSWSGGISYEQYF. In DNA, the CDR3 is TGTGCCAGCAGTTGGAGCGGGGGGATCTCCTACGAGCAGTACTTC.

This clonotype turned up a few times. At one of its ends the junction is not consistent with the germline gene, which may arise from a read error. The rearrangement links TRBV7-7 to TRBJ2-1; no clear D gene. The CDR3 length is 15 residues. Germline assignment: CDR1 SSHAT and CDR2 FNYEAQ (reference sequence). The CDR3 loop is CASSLRTASYNEQFF. In nucleotides, the CDR3 is TGTGCTAGCAGCCTTCGGACGGCCTCCTACAATGAGCAGTTCTTC.

This clonotype was seen more than once but under ten times. CDR3 residues: CASSQARGPSDTQYF. The CDR3 nucleotides are TGTGCCAGCAGCCAAGCGAGGGGGCCCTCAGATACGCAGTATTTT. The gene calls are TRBV3-1 and TRBJ2-3, with TRBD1 identical over 7 bases. Germline trimming cut 1 base from V and 4 bases from J; bases unmatched to any gene: 5. Germline assignment: CDR1 LGHDT and CDR2 YNNKEL (reference sequence). The CDR3 loop spans 15 amino acids.

This clonotype was counted only a few times. This sequence joins TRBV5-5 and TRBJ1-2; D might be TRBD1 (6 bases). This CDR3 comprises 15 residues. Trimming cost V 4 bases and J 7 bases, with 20 bases left between them. Per the germline V gene, CDR1 is SGHKS and CDR2 is YYEKEE (reference sequence). The CDR3 region is CASSRGQLRGGGYTF. The CDR3 region has the DNA TGTGCCAGCAGCCGAGGACAGCTGCGCGGGGGTGGCTACACCTTC.

A few counts support this clonotype. The rearrangement links TRBV11-1 to TRBJ2-1, with D maybe TRBD2 (6 bases). This CDR3 is 14 amino acids long. V lost 4 bases, J lost 4 bases, and 11 bases lay in between. CDR1 is SGHAT, CDR2 FQDESV, per germline (reference sequence). The CDR3 protein is CASSYGGIYNEQFF. CDR3 nucleotide sequence: TGTGCCAGCAGCTATGGCGGGATATACAATGAGCAGTTCTTC. Complete variable domain (other parts from reference TRBV11-1 and TRBJ2-1): EAEVAQSPRYKITEKSQAVAFWCDPISGHATLYWYRQILGQGPELLVQFQDESVVDDSQLPKDRFSAERLKGVDSTLKIQPAELGDSAMYLCASSYGGIYNEQFFGPGTRLTVL.

The chain is built from TRBV20-1 and TRBJ2-6; D perhaps matches TRBD1 (6 bases). The CDR3 is 15 amino acids. CDR1 DFQATT and CDR2 SNEGSKA come from the germline V gene (reference sequence). V was shortened by 5 bases and J by 0 bases, with 11 bases between the two germline ends. CDR3: CSALTDSSGANVLTF. The CDR3 DNA follows: TGCAGTGCTCTAACGGACAGCTCTGGGGCCAACGTCCTGACTTTC.

The V call is TRBV6-5, the J call TRBJ2-5; tentatively, D is TRBD1 (6 bases). This CDR3 comprises 15 residues. Germline values: CDR1 MNHEY, CDR2 SVGAGI. Trimming stripped 5 bases from V and 2 bases from J, with 15 bases between. In DNA, the CDR3 is TGTGCCAGCAGTCCACAGGGTCTGGGGCAAGAGACCCAGTACTTC. It codes for CASSPQGLGQETQYF.

This clonotype was seen a handful of times. The chain combines TRBV7-9 with TRBJ1-1; a possible D gene is TRBD1 (6 bases). Trimming left V 1 base short and J 3 bases short, with 9 bases between. Germline values: CDR1 SEHNR, CDR2 FQNEAQ (reference sequence). The CDR3 runs 14 residues. The CDR3, as DNA: TGTGCCAGCAGCTTAGGGGACACCGACACTGAAGCTTTCTTT. It yields the protein CASSLGDTDTEAFF.

The chain links TRBV15 to TRBJ2-1, with 7 bases matching TRBD1. Unmatched junction bases numbered 4, after V lost 4 bases and J lost 4 bases. Germline CDR1 LNHNV, CDR2 YYDKDF (reference sequence). CDR3 length: 14 residues. CDR3 bases: TGTGCCACCAGCACCTGGACAGGATACAATGAGCAGTTCTTC. Its translation is CATSTWTGYNEQFF.

This clonotype was seen only once. The V and J genes are TRBV7-9 and TRBJ1-2; TRBD1 agrees at 7 bases. CDR1 is SEHNR, CDR2 FQNEAQ, per germline (reference sequence). Unmatched junction bases numbered 25, after V lost 5 bases and J lost 4 bases. This CDR3 region has 20 residues. In DNA, the CDR3 is TGTGCCAGCAGCCCCTGGGGATCCAGGGGGGTCCAGACCTCACTCTATGGCTACACCTTC. It is translated as CASSPWGSRGVQTSLYGYTF.

In its sample, this clonotype was seen a few times. The chain links TRBV12-3 or TRBV12-4 to TRBJ2-5; perhaps D is TRBD1 or TRBD2 (5 bases each). Trimming removed 6 bases from V and 2 bases from J, with 22 bases in between. The CDR3 is made up of 17 amino acids. The CDR3 sequence is CASRGFRDPRRQETQYF. In DNA form, the CDR3 reads TGTGCCAGCAGAGGCTTCCGGGACCCAAGGAGGCAAGAGACCCAGTACTTC.

This clonotype appeared a few times. The chain carries TRBV4-3 and TRBJ2-5; TRBD1 matches at 10 bases. CDR3 length: 19 amino acids. V lost 2 bases to trimming and J lost 0 bases; unmatched junction nucleotides: 12. CDR1 LGHNA and CDR2 YSLEER come from the germline V gene. CDR3 bases: TGCGCCAGCAGCCAACGTATCCCCGGGACAGGGGTGTACCAAGAGACCCAGTACTTC. This sequence encodes CASSQRIPGTGVYQETQYF.

In nucleotides, the CDR3 is TGCGCCAGCAGCTCTCCGGGACAGGGGGCCAACGAGCAGTACTTC. Translated: CASSSPGQGANEQYF. This chain joins TRBV5-1 and TRBJ2-4; 12 bases align to TRBD1. The J call could be wrong; TRBJ2-7 is a better fit for the DNA end. CDR3 size: 15 residues. Germline CDR1 SGHRS, CDR2 YFSETQ.

The gene calls are TRBV6-1 and TRBJ1-3; the D gene is possibly TRBD1 (6 bases). V was trimmed by 7 bases and J by 0 bases, leaving 25 bases between them. Germline V gene lookup returns CDR1 MNHNS and CDR2 SASEGT. The CDR3 contains 19 residues. The CDR3 spells CASNDRDPRVGHSGNTIYF. The DNA of the CDR3 is TGTGCCAGCAACGATCGGGACCCCCGAGTGGGACACTCTGGAAACACCATATATTTT.

The chain employs TRBV5-1 and TRBJ1-2, with a weak D call TRBD1 (6 bases). The germline V gene has CDR1 SGHRS and CDR2 YFSETQ. Trimming removed 0 bases at V and 8 bases at J, with 20 bases between. The CDR3 loop spans 16 amino acids. The CDR3 loop is CASSLDGTPGIKGYTF. DNA of the CDR3: TGCGCCAGCAGCTTGGACGGGACACCGGGTATTAAAGGCTACACCTTC.

This clonotype has just a few counts. The J gene is TRBJ1-2, the V gene TRBV6-5, with a possible D match to TRBD1 (6 bases). This CDR3 has 13 residues. V shed 6 bases and J shed 4 bases, with 12 bases lying between them. In germline, CDR1 is MNHEY, CDR2 SVGAGI. CDR3 residues: CASRLTGTYGYTF. The CDR3, as DNA: TGTGCCAGCAGACTGACAGGCACCTATGGCTACACCTTC.

This clonotype occurred a few times. The chain has TRBV7-8 and TRBJ2-5, with a weak D call TRBD2 (6 bases). From germline, CDR1 is SGHVS and CDR2 FQNEAQ. This CDR3 has 15 amino acids. The V end lost 6 bases, the J end lost 0 bases, and 14 bases lay between the germline ends. The CDR3 nucleotides read TGTGCCAGCAGTGCGCGGGGTCCAAACCAAGAGACCCAGTACTTC. It is translated as CASSARGPNQETQYF.

This chain uses TRBV7-2 with TRBJ1-2; possible D gene TRBD1, 6 bases. Germline loops: CDR1 SGHTA, CDR2 FQGNSA. The CDR3 totals 20 residues. V was cut by 2 bases and J by 0 bases, with 25 bases left in between. The CDR3 spells CASSLLFPLEGGGSNYGYTF. Here the CDR3 DNA reads TGTGCCAGCAGCTTATTATTCCCCCTAGAAGGGGGGGGGTCTAACTATGGCTACACCTTC.

The chain carries TRBV5-1 and TRBJ2-1; 7 bases align to TRBD2. The J segment lost 0 bases and the V segment lost 0 bases, leaving 6 bases of the junction unmatched. The CDR3 runs 17 residues. Germline values: CDR1 SGHRS, CDR2 YFSETQ. CDR3 in DNA: TGCGCCAGCAGCTTGGGGGAGGGGATAAGCTCCTACAATGAGCAGTTCTTC. It codes for CASSLGEGISSYNEQFF.

The chain has TRBV2 and TRBJ1-5, with 8 bases identical to TRBD1. In germline, CDR1 is SNHLY, CDR2 FYNNEI. The CDR3 sequence is 14 residues long. Trimming cost V 8 bases and J 4 bases; bases outside gene matches: 7. CDR3 in DNA: TGTGCCAGCGCAGACAGGGGAAGGAATCAGCCCCAGCATTTT. The encoded protein is CASADRGRNQPQHF.

V usage is TRBV27 and J usage is TRBJ2-1, with TRBD1 matching over 8 bases. The CDR3 sequence is 16 residues long. V lost 2 bases to trimming and J lost 4 bases; unmatched junction nucleotides: 7. The V gene's germline CDR1 is MNHEY and CDR2 SMNVEV (reference sequence). The CDR3 loop reads CASSLAAGGKYNEQFF. In DNA, the CDR3 is TGTGCCAGCAGTTTAGCTGCAGGGGGCAAATACAATGAGCAGTTCTTC.